Presented here are 7 T cell receptor beta chains from one specimen sequenced in a study of shared clonotypes between healthy human individuals. It was CD45RO-negative cells, positively selected for CCR7, that made up naive CD8 cells, with terminally differentiated effector memory CD45RA+ cells excluded. Sequencing used immunoSEQ multiplex PCR; TCRdb keeps in-frame clones, though not all of them. The repertoire consists of nearly 2 million clones, with about 95% occurring once and the leading ten covering 0.9% to 1.5%. The sample taken for sequencing was naive CD8+ T cells sorted from blood. The receptor set was obtained from a man between 18 and 29 years old in good health.

The chain combines TRBV7-9 with TRBJ1-5; weak D call: TRBD1 (6 bases). Between the trimmed V and J ends, which lost 4 bases and 5 bases, there was a span of 12 bases. Per germline, CDR1 SEHNR and CDR2 FQNEAQ (reference sequence). CDR3 length: 14 residues. CDR3 bases: TGTGCCAGCAGCTCCTGGGACACATATCAGCCCCAGCATTTT. This gives the protein CASSSWDTYQPQHF.

The chain has TRBV28 and TRBJ2-7; weak D call: TRBD1 (6 bases). CDR1 and CDR2 from the germline V gene are MDHEN and SYDVKM. The CDR3 is 14 residues long. Trimming shortened V by 8 bases and J by 1 base, and 15 bases separated the two germline ends. The CDR3 here is CASRKTGGSYEQYF. The CDR3 coding sequence is TGTGCCAGCCGCAAGACAGGCGGATCCTACGAGCAGTACTTC.

Comment on this clone: This CDR3 is also generated by other DNA sequences in the sample. This sequence joins TRBV6-5 and TRBJ2-2, with D tentatively TRBD1 (6 bases). The CDR3 runs to 14 residues. From germline, CDR1 is MNHEY and CDR2 SVGAGI. Trimming removed 2 bases from V and 4 bases from J, with 8 bases in between. CDR3 DNA sequence: TGTGCCAGCAGTTACGGCAGGGGCACCGGGGAGCTGTTTTTT. This translates into CASSYGRGTGELFF.

V gene TRBV14 combines with J gene TRBJ2-7, with D perhaps TRBD1 or TRBD2 (5 bases each). Germline CDR1 reads SGHDN; CDR2 reads FVKESK. V was clipped by 0 bases and J by 1 base, with 13 bases between them. This CDR3 spans 16 amino acids. The CDR3 region is CASSQEGRAPSYEQYF. CDR3 in DNA: TGTGCCAGCAGCCAAGAGGGGCGGGCCCCATCCTACGAGCAGTACTTC. Full variable domain (rest looked up from reference TRBV14 and TRBJ2-7): EAGVTQFPSHSVIEKGQTVTLRCDPISGHDNLYWYRRVMGKEIKFLLHFVKESKQDESGMPNNRFLAERTGGTYSTLKVQPAELEDSGVYFCASSQEGRAPSYEQYFGPGTRLTVT.

The table lists this clone with a count of one. Written as DNA, the CDR3 is TGTGCCTGGAGTGTACTCAGCCCAGCGGGGGACGAGCAGTACTTC. Translation gives CAWSVLSPAGDEQYF. The gene calls are TRBV30 and TRBJ2-7; 8 bases fit TRBD2. This CDR3 is built from 15 residues. Germline V CDR1 and CDR2: GTSNPN, SVGIG (reference sequence). V gave up 0 bases and J gave up 5 bases; unmatched junction bases: 9. The full variable domain, its missing parts supplied by reference TRBV30 and TRBJ2-7, is SQTIHQWPATLVQPVGSPLSLECTVEGTSNPNLYWYRQAAGRGLQLLFYSVGIGQISSEVPQNLSASRPQDRQFILSSKKLLLSDSGFYLCAWSVLSPAGDEQYFGPGTRLTVT.

The rearrangement joins TRBV7-9 to TRBJ2-7; TRBD2 agrees at 7 bases. Germline lookup yields CDR1 SEHNR and CDR2 FQNEAQ (reference sequence). Trimming at V came to 4 bases and at J to 2 bases, leaving 11 bases not matched to a gene. CDR3 size: 16 residues. The DNA for the CDR3 is TGTGCCAGCAGCTGGGAGGGTAGGGGAGTACCCTACGAGCAGTACTTC. Translation: CASSWEGRGVPYEQYF.

The chain is built from TRBV11-2 and TRBJ2-3, with 16 bases aligning to TRBD2. Trimming at V came to 5 bases and at J to 3 bases, leaving 5 bases not matched to a gene. Germline CDR1 and CDR2: SGHAT and FQNNGV. This CDR3 has 17 residues. The CDR3 loop is CASSKGLAGGWTDTQYF. The CDR3 DNA follows: TGTGCCAGCAGCAAGGGACTAGCGGGGGGGTGGACAGATACGCAGTATTTT.